Shown below are 20 T cell receptor beta chains from a single sample sequenced in a study of cytomegalovirus exposure and HLA in healthy donors. The PCR employed 60 Vbeta primers together with 13 Jbeta primers. This table comes from immunoSEQ multiplex PCR, and its TCRdb copy is limited to in-frame clones, with some not included. The sample includes 100,000 to 150,000 clones, about three quarters of them seen just once. The sample comprised PBMCs. These receptors all stem from a man aged 25 to 40 in good health and CMV-seronegative.

This sequence joins TRBV5-1 and TRBJ2-7; 11 nucleotides match TRBD1. V shed 4 bases and J 2 bases; nucleotides not matched to a gene: 8. There are 16 residues in the CDR3. In germline, CDR1 is SGHRS, CDR2 YFSETQ. CDR3 bases: TGCGCCAGCAGCCGTTACCCGGGACAGGGGGCCTACGAGCAGTACTTC. Protein: CASSRYPGQGAYEQYF.

The rearrangement joins TRBV5-1 to TRBJ2-3, with a possible D match to TRBD1 (6 bases). This CDR3 is 14 amino acids long. V was trimmed by 6 bases and J by 2 bases, leaving 13 bases between them. Germline V CDR1 and CDR2: SGHRS, YFSETQ. CDR3 protein: CASKLDSFTDTQYF. DNA for the CDR3: TGCGCCAGCAAATTGGACAGTTTCACAGATACGCAGTATTTT.

V is TRBV7-9 and J is TRBJ1-1, with D hard to call. Looked up from germline, CDR1 is SEHNR and CDR2 is FQNEAQ (reference sequence). V shed 1 base and J shed 6 bases, with 15 bases lying between them. This CDR3 comprises 15 residues. As DNA, the CDR3 is TGTGCCAGCAGCTTAGTGCTTCCCGGGGTGTCTGAAGCTTTCTTT. The encoded protein is CASSLVLPGVSEAFF.

This rearrangement joins TRBV7-3 to TRBJ2-1, with D tentatively TRBD1 (6 bases). The V end lost 4 bases, the J end lost 10 bases, and 17 bases lay between the germline ends. CDR3 size: 14 residues. Germline-derived CDR1 and CDR2 are SGHTA and FQGTGA. CDR3 loop: CASSSIAGAPEQFF. CDR3 in DNA: TGTGCCAGCAGCTCAATCGCAGGGGCCCCCGAGCAGTTCTTC.

This sequence joins TRBV7-2 and TRBJ2-7, with a possible D match to TRBD2 (6 bases). Trimming took 0 bases from V and 3 from J, leaving 9 bases between them. The germline gives CDR1 SGHTA, CDR2 FQGNSA. CDR3 length: 14 residues. CDR3 residues: CASSLAPGVYEQYF. The CDR3 DNA follows: TGTGCCAGCAGCTTAGCGCCGGGGGTCTACGAGCAGTACTTC.

V and J are TRBV7-8 and TRBJ2-7, with a tentative D call TRBD2 (7 bases). Germline V CDR1 and CDR2: SGHVS, FQNEAQ. CDR3 length: 16 residues. V dropped 0 bases and J dropped 2 bases, with 14 bases sitting between them. The CDR3 region has the DNA TGTGCCAGCAGCTTAGCGCAGGCGGGGGCGACCTACGAGCAGTACTTC. It yields the protein CASSLAQAGATYEQYF.

The rearrangement joins TRBV11-1 to TRBJ1-2; 9 bases align to TRBD1. CDR1 is SGHAT and CDR2 is FQDESV in the germline V gene (reference sequence). The V segment lost 1 base and the J segment 8 bases; nucleotides outside the gene matches: 8. The CDR3 has 15 residues. The CDR3: CASSLDGTGNRGYTF. CDR3 nucleotide sequence: TGTGCCAGCAGCTTAGACGGGACAGGGAATCGAGGCTACACCTTC.

This chain uses TRBV27 with TRBJ1-4; the D is unclear. The CDR3 is 13 residues long. Germline CDR1 is MNHEY and CDR2 is SMNVEV (reference sequence). Between the trimmed V and J ends, which lost 6 bases and 7 bases, there was a span of 12 bases. The CDR3 is CASSLRGGEKLFF. The CDR3 DNA is TGTGCCAGCAGCCTGAGAGGTGGTGAAAAACTGTTTTTT.

V and J are TRBV29-1 and TRBJ2-7, with 7 bases matching TRBD1. CDR1 SQVTM and CDR2 ANQGSEA come from the germline V gene. The CDR3 loop spans 15 amino acids. The junction had 15 bases not matched to a gene; V was cut back by 7 bases and J by 3 bases. The CDR3 bases are TGCAGCGCTTTACGTTTGGACAGGACACGCTACGAGCAGTACTTC. This encodes CSALRLDRTRYEQYF.

In nucleotides, the CDR3 is TGTGCCAGCAGCTTTGGACAGGGGAATTCACCCCTCCACTTT. As protein: CASSFGQGNSPLHF. This chain uses TRBV7-9 with TRBJ1-6; TRBD1 matches at 9 bases. The CDR3 is 14 residues long. The junction had 1 base not matched to a gene; V was cut back by 3 bases and J by 7 bases. Germline loops: CDR1 SEHNR, CDR2 FQNEAQ (reference sequence).

This sequence joins TRBV6-5 and TRBJ2-3; 7 positions match TRBD2. Germline CDR1 MNHEY, CDR2 SVGAGI. J gave up 0 bases and V 1 base, and 4 bases lay outside the gene matches. The length of the CDR3 is 16 residues. DNA for the CDR3: TGTGCCAGCAGTTACTTCCGCGGGGGAAGCACAGATACGCAGTATTTT. It is translated as CASSYFRGGSTDTQYF.

The chain employs TRBV27 and TRBJ2-7; D unclear. The CDR3 is made up of 13 amino acids. Germline CDR1 MNHEY, CDR2 SMNVEV (reference sequence). The V end was cut by 0 bases, the J end by 1 base, with 4 bases between. The CDR3 sequence is CASSLSRSYEQYF. CDR3 DNA sequence: TGTGCCAGCAGTTTATCGCGATCCTACGAGCAGTACTTC.

This chain joins TRBV11-3 and TRBJ1-1, with a tentative D call TRBD1 (6 bases). Germline V gene data show CDR1 as SGHNT and CDR2 as YENEEA. With 5 bases removed from V and 1 base from J, the gap between germline ends came to 11 bases. CDR3 length equals 14 residues. CDR3 loop: CASSPRRGNTEAFF. CDR3 nucleotide sequence: TGTGCCAGCAGCCCCCGCAGGGGGAACACTGAAGCTTTCTTT.

J is TRBJ1-1 and V is TRBV7-9, with unresolved D. The CDR3 runs 11 residues. V was clipped by 5 bases and J by 11 bases, with 12 bases between them. Germline CDR1 is SEHNR and CDR2 is FQNEAQ (reference sequence). This chain's CDR3 is CASSAGVAAFF. CDR3 nucleotides: TGTGCCAGCAGCGCCGGAGTGGCCGCTTTCTTT.

The gene calls are TRBV19 and TRBJ1-1; D is unresolved. Germline V gene sequence: CDR1 LNHDA, CDR2 SQIVND (reference sequence). There are 15 residues in the CDR3. V was cut by 3 bases and J by 1 base, with 12 bases left in between. CDR3 in amino acids: CASSMGPERNTEAFF. The CDR3, as DNA: TGTGCCAGTAGTATGGGCCCTGAGAGGAACACTGAAGCTTTCTTT.

This clone was detected only once. This sequence joins TRBV28 and TRBJ2-3, with 7 bases matching TRBD1. Germline assignment: CDR1 MDHEN and CDR2 SYDVKM. The CDR3 is made up of 14 amino acids. J gave up 2 bases and V 6 bases, and 5 bases lay outside the gene matches. The CDR3 loop is CASRWTGLTDTQYF. The DNA for the CDR3 is TGTGCCAGCAGGTGGACAGGCCTCACAGATACGCAGTATTTT.

The J gene is TRBJ2-2, the V gene TRBV19; D unresolved. V lost 7 bases, J lost 6 bases, and 18 bases lay in between. This CDR3 spans 15 amino acids. The germline CDR1 and CDR2 sequences are LNHDA and SQIVND (reference sequence). DNA for the CDR3: TGTGCCAGTACCGACTCAGAAGTGGTTCCCGGGGAGCTGTTTTTT. Translating it yields CASTDSEVVPGELFF. Drawing the rest from reference TRBV19 and TRBJ2-2, the complete variable domain is DGGITQSPKYLFRKEGQNVTLSCEQNLNHDAMYWYRQDPGQGLRLIYYSQIVNDFQKGDIAEGYSVSREKKESFPLTVTSAQKNPTAFYLCASTDSEVVPGELFFGEGSRLTVL.

The CDR3 spells CAWSGRAGSSYEQYF. CDR3 DNA: TGTGCCTGGAGTGGACGGGCGGGGAGCTCCTACGAGCAGTACTTC. The V gene is TRBV30, the J gene TRBJ2-7; possible D gene TRBD2, 6 bases. The CDR3 has 15 residues. The V gene lost 1 base and the J gene lost 0 bases, with 13 bases spanning the gap. The germline V gene has CDR1 GTSNPN and CDR2 SVGIG (reference sequence). Variable domain in full (rest from reference TRBV30 and TRBJ2-7): SQTIHQWPATLVQPVGSPLSLECTVEGTSNPNLYWYRQAAGRGLQLLFYSVGIGQISSEVPQNLSASRPQDRQFILSSKKLLLSDSGFYLCAWSGRAGSSYEQYFGPGTRLTVT.

V is TRBV27 and J is TRBJ2-5; 10 positions agree with TRBD2. From germline, CDR1 is MNHEY and CDR2 SMNVEV (reference sequence). The ends lost 3 bases at V and 5 bases at J; junction bases unmatched: 12. The CDR3 has 17 residues. The CDR3 region has the DNA TGTGCCAGCAGTTTGGTAAGCGGGGGGGCCGGGGTTGAGACCCAGTACTTC. Protein sequence: CASSLVSGGAGVETQYF.

This clone has just a few counts. The genes are TRBV6-1 and TRBJ1-2; 9 bases are a match to TRBD1. Trimming at V came to 6 bases and at J to 5 bases, leaving 7 bases not matched to a gene. CDR1 and CDR2 (germline): MNHNS, SASEGT. The CDR3 has 14 residues. The DNA for the CDR3 is TGTGCCAGCAGGCGGGGGACAGGGATTTATGGCTACACCTTC. Its translation is CASRRGTGIYGYTF.